Sequencing of this TCR beta chain was carried out in a study of control samples from healthy donors and cancer patients. The data were produced by immunoSEQ multiplex PCR, yet TCRdb's version contains in-frame clones alone and is incomplete. This sample has tens of thousands of clones, with 79% found just once. With regard to this clone: Different DNA sequences within this sample yield the same CDR3.

The TCR originated in a man in his sixties with head and neck cancer. Material: PBMCs.

The CDR3 nucleotides read TGCGCCAGCAGCGACTCCTACGAGCAGTACTTC. Its protein is CASSDSYEQYF. The chain recombines TRBV5-1 with TRBJ2-7, with D hard to call. The V and J ends lost 4 bases and 0 bases respectively, with 2 bases between them. CDR1 and CDR2 from the germline V gene are SGHRS and YFSETQ. This CDR3 has 11 amino acids.